This T cell receptor beta chain was found in a study of CD8 T cells in Susac syndrome. Sequencing of TCR beta covered CD8+ and CD4+ T cells obtained from blood. The multiple sclerosis controls were treatment-naive patients with relapsing-remitting disease that was stable or active. Negative isolation was used for CD8+ and CD4+ T cells and FACS enrichment for TEMRA cells. RNA amounts of about 0.5 to 1 ug underwent reverse transcription with random hexamers. Multiplex PCR with immunoSEQ amplified the TCR beta CDR3 across 54 Vbeta and 13 Jbeta. A single record per CDR3 protein comes from TCRdb applying MiXCR to the immunoSEQ multiplex PCR reads. The sample lists about 280,000 distinct CDR3 sequences; more than 75% were seen once. The CDR3 runs to 19 residues. The V end was cut by 3 bases, the J end by 0 bases, with 18 bases between. From germline, CDR1 is LNHNV and CDR2 YYDKDF (reference sequence).

The receptor's source is a human donor with multiple sclerosis. The sample comprised CD8+ T cells from PBMCs. The rearrangement joins TRBV15 to TRBJ2-6; maybe TRBD2 (6 bases). The CDR3 loop reads CATSRPAGGLSSGANVLTF. The CDR3 region has the DNA TGTGCCACCAGCAGGCCCGCAGGAGGGCTTAGCTCTGGGGCCAACGTCCTGACTTTC.